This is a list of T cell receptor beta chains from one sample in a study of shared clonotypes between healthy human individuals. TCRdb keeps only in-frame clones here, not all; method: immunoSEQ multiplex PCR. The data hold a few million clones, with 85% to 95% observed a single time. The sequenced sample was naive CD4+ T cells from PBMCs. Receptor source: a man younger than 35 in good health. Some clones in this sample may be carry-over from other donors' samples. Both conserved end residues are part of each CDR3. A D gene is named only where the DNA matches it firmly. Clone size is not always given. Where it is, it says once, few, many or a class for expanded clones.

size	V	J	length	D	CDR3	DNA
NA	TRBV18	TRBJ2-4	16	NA	CASSPLADLAKNIQYF	TGTGCCAGCTCACCACTGGCAGATCTAGCCAAAAACATTCAGTACTTC
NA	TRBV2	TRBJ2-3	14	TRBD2	CASSTSASTDTQYF	TGTGCCAGCAGTACTAGCGCCAGCACAGATACGCAGTATTTT
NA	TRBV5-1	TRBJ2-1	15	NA	CASSPTLSSYNEQFF	TGCGCCAGCAGCCCCACGTTAAGCTCCTACAATGAGCAGTTCTTC
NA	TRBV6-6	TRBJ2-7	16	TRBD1	CASSYPWTGWNYEQYF	TGTGCCAGCAGTTACCCTTGGACAGGGTGGAACTACGAGCAGTACTTC
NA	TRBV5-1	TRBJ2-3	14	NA	CASSATGSTDTQYF	TGCGCCAGCAGCGCTACCGGGAGCACAGATACGCAGTATTTT
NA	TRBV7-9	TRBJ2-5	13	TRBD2	CASSASGSETQYF	TGTGCCAGCAGCGCTAGCGGGTCCGAGACCCAGTACTTC
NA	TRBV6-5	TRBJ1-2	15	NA	CASSYSTSWGYGYTF	TGTGCCAGCAGTTACTCGACCTCCTGGGGGTATGGCTACACCTTC
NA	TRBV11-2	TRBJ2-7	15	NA	CASSLEWGKTYEQYF	TGTGCCAGCAGCTTAGAGTGGGGCAAGACCTACGAGCAGTACTTC
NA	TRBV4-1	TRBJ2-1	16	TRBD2	CASSRNTGGAYNEQFF	TGCGCCAGCAGCCGCAATACGGGAGGAGCCTACAATGAGCAGTTCTTC
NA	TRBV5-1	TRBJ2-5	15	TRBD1	CASSQPETGAETQYF	TGCGCCAGCAGCCAACCAGAGACAGGGGCAGAGACCCAGTACTTC
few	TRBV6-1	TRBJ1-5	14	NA	CASSEALRNQPQHF	TGTGCCAGCAGTGAAGCGCTTCGAAATCAGCCCCAGCATTTT
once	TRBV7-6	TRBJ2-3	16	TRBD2	CASSSRLAGEGNTQYF	TGTGCCAGCAGCTCCAGACTAGCGGGAGAGGGAAATACGCAGTATTTT
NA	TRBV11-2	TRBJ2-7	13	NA	CASSLGRVDEQYF	TGTGCCAGCAGCTTAGGCAGGGTCGACGAGCAGTACTTC
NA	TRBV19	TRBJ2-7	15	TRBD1	CASSKNRGTGNEQYF	TGTGCCAGTAGTAAAAACAGGGGGACGGGCAACGAGCAGTACTTC
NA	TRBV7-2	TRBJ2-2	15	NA	CASSSAGWNTGELFF	TGTGCCAGCAGCTCAGCAGGTTGGAACACCGGGGAGCTGTTTTTT
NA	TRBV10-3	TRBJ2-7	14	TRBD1	CAAHPGQGFVEQYF	TGTGCCGCCCATCCGGGACAGGGTTTCGTCGAGCAGTACTTC
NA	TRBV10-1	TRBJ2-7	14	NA	CASSDGRRVVEQYF	TGCGCCAGCAGTGACGGGAGAAGGGTTGTGGAGCAGTACTTC
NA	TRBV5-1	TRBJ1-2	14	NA	CASSLERQAYGYTF	TGCGCCAGCAGCTTGGAGCGGCAGGCCTATGGCTACACCTTC
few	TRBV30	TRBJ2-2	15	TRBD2	CAWSRGGWYTGELFF	TGTGCCTGGAGTCGGGGGGGCTGGTACACCGGGGAGCTGTTTTTT
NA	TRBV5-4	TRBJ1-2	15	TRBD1	CASSSPGQGSHGYTF	TGTGCCAGCAGCTCTCCGGGACAGGGGTCCCATGGCTACACCTTC
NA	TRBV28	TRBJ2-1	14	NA	CASSSRDSYNEQFF	TGTGCCAGCAGTAGCAGGGACTCCTACAATGAGCAGTTCTTC
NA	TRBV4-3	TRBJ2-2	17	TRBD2	CASSQGSGSGGTGELFF	TGCGCCAGCAGCCAAGGAAGTGGGAGCGGGGGGACCGGGGAGCTGTTTTTT
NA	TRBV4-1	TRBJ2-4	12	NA	CASSQGAGSQYF	TGCGCCAGCAGCCAAGGGGCAGGATCCCAGTACTTC
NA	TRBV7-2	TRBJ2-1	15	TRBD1	CASSLTGSSYNEQFF	TGTGCCAGCAGCTTGACAGGGAGCTCCTACAATGAGCAGTTCTTC
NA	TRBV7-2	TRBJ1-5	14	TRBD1	CASSPWTGDQPQHF	TGTGCCAGCAGCCCTTGGACAGGGGATCAGCCCCAGCATTTT
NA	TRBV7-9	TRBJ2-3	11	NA	CASSDRDTQYF	TGTGCCAGCAGCGATAGAGATACGCAGTATTTT
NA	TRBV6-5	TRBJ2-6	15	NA	CASMPRVVGANVLTF	TGTGCCAGCATGCCTAGAGTGGTTGGGGCCAACGTCCTGACTTTC
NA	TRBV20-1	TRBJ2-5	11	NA	CSALGWETQYF	TGCAGTGCCCTAGGGTGGGAGACCCAGTACTTC
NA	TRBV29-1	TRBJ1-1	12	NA	CSAPGQNTEAFF	TGCAGCGCCCCGGGACAGAACACTGAAGCTTTCTTT
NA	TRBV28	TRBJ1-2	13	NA	CASTPFGPVVGTF	TGTGCCAGCACCCCTTTCGGTCCGGTGGTTGGCACCTTC
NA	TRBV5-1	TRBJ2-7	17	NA	CASSLLASRTEGPRQYF	TGCGCCAGCAGCTTGTTGGCTTCGAGGACAGAGGGGCCGCGACAGTACTTC
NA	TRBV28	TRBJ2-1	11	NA	CASRWFHEQFF	TGTGCCAGCAGGTGGTTCCATGAGCAGTTCTTC
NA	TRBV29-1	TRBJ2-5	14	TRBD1	CSGLRDRAAQTQYF	TGCAGCGGGCTCCGGGACAGGGCCGCGCAGACCCAGTACTTC
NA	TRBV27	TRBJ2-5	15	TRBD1	CASSTDRGVQETQYF	TGTGCCAGCAGCACCGACAGGGGTGTCCAAGAGACCCAGTACTTC
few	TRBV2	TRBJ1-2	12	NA	CASTRDNYGYTF	TGTGCCAGCACCAGGGATAACTATGGCTACACCTTC
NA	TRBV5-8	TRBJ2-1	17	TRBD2	CASSLPTSGVTYNEQFF	TGTGCCAGCAGCCTACCGACTAGCGGGGTCACCTACAATGAGCAGTTCTTC
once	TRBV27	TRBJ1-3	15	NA	CASSLEESSGNTIYF	TGTGCCAGCAGTTTAGAAGAGAGCTCTGGAAACACCATATATTTT
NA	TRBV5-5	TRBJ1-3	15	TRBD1	CASSRMTGGFNTIYF	TGTGCCAGCAGCCGAATGACAGGGGGCTTTAACACCATATATTTT
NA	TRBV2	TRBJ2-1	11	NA	CAGRVYNEQFF	TGTGCCGGACGAGTTTACAATGAGCAGTTCTTC
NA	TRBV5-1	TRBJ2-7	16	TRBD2	CASSRQTSGTSYEQYF	TGCGCCAGCAGCCGTCAGACTAGCGGGACTTCCTACGAGCAGTACTTC
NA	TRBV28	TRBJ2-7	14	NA	CASSFAGQYYEQYF	TGTGCCAGCAGTTTTGCAGGACAGTACTACGAGCAGTACTTC
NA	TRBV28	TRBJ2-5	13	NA	CASSSLSRETQYF	TGTGCCAGCAGTTCCCTCTCCCGGGAGACCCAGTACTTC
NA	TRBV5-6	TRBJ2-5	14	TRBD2	CASSFGGLSREQYF	TGTGCCAGCAGCTTCGGGGGGTTATCGAGGGAGCAGTACTTC
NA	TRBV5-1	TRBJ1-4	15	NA	CASSSGASTNEKLFF	TGCGCCAGCAGCTCAGGGGCCTCAACTAATGAAAAACTGTTTTTT
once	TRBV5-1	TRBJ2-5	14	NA	CASSLASRLETQYF	TGCGCCAGCAGCTTGGCCTCCAGACTAGAGACCCAGTACTTC
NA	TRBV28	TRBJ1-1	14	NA	CASSLADRVTEAFF	TGTGCCAGCAGTTTGGCGGACCGCGTCACTGAAGCTTTCTTT
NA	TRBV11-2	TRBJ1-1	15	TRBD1	CASSPYDRVNTEAFF	TGTGCCAGCAGCCCCTATGACAGGGTCAACACTGAAGCTTTCTTT
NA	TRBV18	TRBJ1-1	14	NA	CASSPAGRGTEAFF	TGTGCCAGCTCACCGGCTGGGAGGGGCACTGAAGCTTTCTTT
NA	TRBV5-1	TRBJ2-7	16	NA	CASSLSPGAFSYEQYF	TGCGCCAGCAGCTTGTCTCCAGGGGCCTTCTCCTACGAGCAGTACTTC
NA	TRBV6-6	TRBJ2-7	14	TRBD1	CAIDYGQGAYEQYF	TGTGCCATCGATTATGGACAGGGGGCGTACGAGCAGTACTTC
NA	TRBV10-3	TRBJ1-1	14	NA	CAISGGDLGPEAFF	TGTGCCATCAGTGGGGGGGACTTAGGACCTGAAGCTTTCTTT